The sequence of this TCR beta chain was determined in a study of blood T cell repertoires in COVID-19. Clones were sequenced by immunoSEQ multiplex PCR, and TCRdb holds only the in-frame ones, with some missing. Altogether fewer than 100,000 clones are present, approximately 90% being singletons, with the ten largest covering 15% to 19%. The TCR originated in a human donor in a cohort sampled during active COVID-19. Sample: peripheral blood.

CDR3 in amino acids: CASSPRLAGGPRYNEQFF. CDR3 bases: TGTGCCAGCAGCCCACGACTAGCGGGAGGGCCGAGGTACAATGAGCAGTTCTTC. V is TRBV5-5 and J is TRBJ2-1; TRBD2 matches 14 bases. This CDR3 region has 18 residues. The germline V gene has CDR1 SGHKS and CDR2 YYEKEE (reference sequence). V shed 4 bases and J 4 bases; nucleotides not matched to a gene: 10.